This TCR beta chain emerged from a study of cytomegalovirus exposure and HLA in healthy donors. Whole-study results and caveats: In a later analysis, donors in an Asian-associated ancestry cluster reportedly had fewer N-insertions in productive TCRs than the cohort mean.

About this clone: Antigen: not known.

V shed 11 bases and J shed 4 bases, with 20 bases lying between them. CDR1 and CDR2 from the germline V gene are SGHTA and FQGNSA. This CDR3 region has 14 residues. The PCR had 60 Vbeta and 13 Jbeta primers. Sequencing used immunoSEQ multiplex PCR; TCRdb keeps in-frame clones, though not all of them. The data contain 150,000 to 180,000 clones, 75% to 85% of them singletons. Sequencing was done on a sample of PBMCs. This sequence was found in a man aged 30 to 39 in good health and CMV-seropositive. The V and J genes are TRBV7-2 and TRBJ1-1, with D possibly TRBD1 on 5 matching bases. CDR3 protein: CAGGTGGGRTEAFF. Written as DNA, the CDR3 is TGTGCCGGCGGGACCGGCGGAGGCCGCACTGAAGCTTTCTTT.